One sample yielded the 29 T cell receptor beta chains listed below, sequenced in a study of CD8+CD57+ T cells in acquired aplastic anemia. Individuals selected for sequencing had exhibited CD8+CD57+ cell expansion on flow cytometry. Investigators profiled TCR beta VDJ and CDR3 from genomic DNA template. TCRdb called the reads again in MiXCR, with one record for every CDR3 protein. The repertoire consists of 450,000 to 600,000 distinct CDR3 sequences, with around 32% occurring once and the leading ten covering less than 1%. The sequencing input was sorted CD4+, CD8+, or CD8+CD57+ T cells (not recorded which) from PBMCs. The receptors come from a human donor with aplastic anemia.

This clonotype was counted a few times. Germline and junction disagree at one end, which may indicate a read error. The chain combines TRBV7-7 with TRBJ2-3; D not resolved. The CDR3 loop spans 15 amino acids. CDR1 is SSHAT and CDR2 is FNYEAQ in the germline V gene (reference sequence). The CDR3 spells CASSLGRRGSDTQYF. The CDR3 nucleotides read TGTGCTAGCAGCTTAGGCAGGCGTGGGTCAGATACGCAGTATTTT.

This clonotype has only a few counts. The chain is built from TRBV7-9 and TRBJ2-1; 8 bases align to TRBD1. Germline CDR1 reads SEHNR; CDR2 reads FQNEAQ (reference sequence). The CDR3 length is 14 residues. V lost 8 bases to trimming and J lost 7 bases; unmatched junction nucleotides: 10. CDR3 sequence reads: CASRLTGEENEQFF. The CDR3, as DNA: TGTGCCAGCCGTCTGACAGGGGAGGAGAATGAGCAGTTCTTC.

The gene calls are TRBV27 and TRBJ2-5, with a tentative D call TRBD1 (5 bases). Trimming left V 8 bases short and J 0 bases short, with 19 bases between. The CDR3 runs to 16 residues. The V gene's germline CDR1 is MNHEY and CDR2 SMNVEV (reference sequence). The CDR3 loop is CASGYTEKGYQETQYF. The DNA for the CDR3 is TGTGCCAGCGGATATACGGAGAAGGGGTACCAAGAGACCCAGTACTTC.

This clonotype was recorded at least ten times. The CDR3 spells CASSDEGGGETQYF. The DNA for the CDR3 is TGTGCCAGCAGTGATGAAGGGGGGGGAGAGACCCAGTACTTC. The rearrangement joins TRBV2 to TRBJ2-5, with a possible D match to TRBD2 (7 bases). From germline, CDR1 is SNHLY and CDR2 FYNNEI. Trimming removed 3 bases at V and 4 bases at J, with 12 bases between. The CDR3 extends over 14 amino acids. The full variable domain, its missing parts supplied by reference TRBV2 and TRBJ2-5, is EPEVTQTPSHQVTQMGQEVILRCVPISNHLYFYWYRQILGQKVEFLVSFYNNEISEKSEIFDDQFSVERPDGSNFTLKIRSTKLEDSAMYFCASSDEGGGETQYFGPGTRLLVL.

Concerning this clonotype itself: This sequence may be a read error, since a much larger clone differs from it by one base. The CDR3: CASSPRAGEASPLHF. The CDR3 bases are TGCGCCAGCAGCCCGAGGGCAGGGGAGGCTTCACCCCTCCACTTT. This chain uses TRBV5-1 with TRBJ1-6, with D perhaps TRBD1 (6 bases). Germline assignment: CDR1 SGHRS and CDR2 YFSETQ. The CDR3 length is 15 residues. V was clipped by 4 bases and J by 9 bases, with 17 bases between them.

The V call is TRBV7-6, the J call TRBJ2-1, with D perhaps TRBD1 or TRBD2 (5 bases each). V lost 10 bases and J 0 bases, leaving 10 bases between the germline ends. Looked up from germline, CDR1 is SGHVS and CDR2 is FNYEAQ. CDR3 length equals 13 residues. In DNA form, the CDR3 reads TGTGCCACCAAGGGACCCTCCTACAATGAGCAGTTCTTC. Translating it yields CATKGPSYNEQFF.

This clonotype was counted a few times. The CDR3 spells CASSMALESYEQYF. The DNA for the CDR3 is TGTGCCAGTAGTATGGCCTTGGAGAGCTACGAGCAGTACTTC. V and J are TRBV19 and TRBJ2-7; D unresolved. The length of the CDR3 is 14 residues. Germline CDR1 and CDR2: LNHDA and SQIVND (reference sequence). With 3 bases removed from V and 3 bases from J, the gap between germline ends came to 12 bases.

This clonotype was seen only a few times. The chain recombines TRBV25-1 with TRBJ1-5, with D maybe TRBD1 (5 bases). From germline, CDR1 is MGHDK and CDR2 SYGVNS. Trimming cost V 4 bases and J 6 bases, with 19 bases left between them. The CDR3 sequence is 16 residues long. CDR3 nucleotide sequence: TGTGCCAGCAGTGGACTAAGGGACGGCCCAGGTCAGCCCCAGCATTTT. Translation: CASSGLRDGPGQPQHF.

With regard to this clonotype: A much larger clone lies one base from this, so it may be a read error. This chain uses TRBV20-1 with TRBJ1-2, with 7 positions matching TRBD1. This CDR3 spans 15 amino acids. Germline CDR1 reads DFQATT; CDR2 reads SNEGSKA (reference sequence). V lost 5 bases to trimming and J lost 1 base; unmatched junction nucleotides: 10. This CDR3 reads CSAGERTGLNYGYTF. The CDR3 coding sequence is TGCAGTGCTGGCGAGCGGACAGGTCTTAACTATGGCTACACCTTC.

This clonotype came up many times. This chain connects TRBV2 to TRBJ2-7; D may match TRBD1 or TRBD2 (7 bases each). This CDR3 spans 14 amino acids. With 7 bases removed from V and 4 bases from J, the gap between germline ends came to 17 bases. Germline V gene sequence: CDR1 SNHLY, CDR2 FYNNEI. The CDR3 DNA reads TGTGCCAGCATCCAGGGGGGGACAACTTACGAGCAGTACTTC. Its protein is CASIQGGTTYEQYF.

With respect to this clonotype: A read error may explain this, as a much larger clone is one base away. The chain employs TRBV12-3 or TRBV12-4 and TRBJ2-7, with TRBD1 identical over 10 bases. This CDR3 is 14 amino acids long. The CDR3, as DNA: TGTGCCAGCAGTTTTGGGACAGGGGACTACGAGCAGCACTTC. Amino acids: CASSFGTGDYEQHF.

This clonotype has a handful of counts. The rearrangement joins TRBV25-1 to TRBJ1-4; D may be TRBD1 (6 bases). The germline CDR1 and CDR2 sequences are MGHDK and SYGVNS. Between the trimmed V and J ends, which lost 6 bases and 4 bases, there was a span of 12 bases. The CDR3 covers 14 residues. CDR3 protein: CASSPGTSNEKLFF. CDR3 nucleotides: TGTGCCAGCAGCCCAGGGACAAGTAATGAAAAACTGTTTTTT.

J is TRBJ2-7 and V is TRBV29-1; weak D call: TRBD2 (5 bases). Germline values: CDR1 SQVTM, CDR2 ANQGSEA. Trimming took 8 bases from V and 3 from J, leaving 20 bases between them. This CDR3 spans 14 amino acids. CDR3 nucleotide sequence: TGCAGCTTGGCCGTGAGCGGAGAACTCTACGAGCAGTACTTC. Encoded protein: CSLAVSGELYEQYF.

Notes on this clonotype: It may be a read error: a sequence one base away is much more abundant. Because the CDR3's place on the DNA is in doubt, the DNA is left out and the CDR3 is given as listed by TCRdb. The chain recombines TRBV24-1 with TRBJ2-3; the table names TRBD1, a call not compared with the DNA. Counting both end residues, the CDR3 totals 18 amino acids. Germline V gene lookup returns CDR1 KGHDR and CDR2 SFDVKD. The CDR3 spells CATSVGTGNYASTDTRYF.

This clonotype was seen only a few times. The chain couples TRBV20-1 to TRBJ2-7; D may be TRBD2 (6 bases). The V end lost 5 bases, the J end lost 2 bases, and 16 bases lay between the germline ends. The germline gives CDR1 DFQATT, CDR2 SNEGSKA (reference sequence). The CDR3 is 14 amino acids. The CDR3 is CSAFKGLEAYEQYF. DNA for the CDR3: TGCAGTGCTTTTAAGGGACTCGAGGCCTACGAGCAGTACTTC.

Here the CDR3 DNA reads TGCGCCAGCAACCGGGAAGTGGCGACCCAGTACTTC. This encodes CASNREVATQYF. The rearrangement uses TRBV10-1 and TRBJ2-5, with D possibly matching TRBD2 (5 bases). Trimming took off 7 bases at V and 7 bases at J, with 13 bases between the two ends. The CDR3 length is 12 residues. The germline V gene encodes CDR1 WNHNN and CDR2 SYGVQD (reference sequence).

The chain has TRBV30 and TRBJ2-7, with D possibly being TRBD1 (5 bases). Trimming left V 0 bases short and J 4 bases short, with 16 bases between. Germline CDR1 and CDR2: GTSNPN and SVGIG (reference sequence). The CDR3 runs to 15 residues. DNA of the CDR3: TGTGCCTGGAGTGTATCCTTCCGACAGTTTTACGAGCAGTACTTC. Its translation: CAWSVSFRQFYEQYF.

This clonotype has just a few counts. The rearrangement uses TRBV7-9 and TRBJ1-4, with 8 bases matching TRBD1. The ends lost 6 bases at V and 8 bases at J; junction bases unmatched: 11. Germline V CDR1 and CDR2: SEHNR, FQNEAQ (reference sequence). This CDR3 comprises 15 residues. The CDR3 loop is CASRPGQGGREKLFF. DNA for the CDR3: TGTGCCAGCAGACCAGGACAGGGAGGAAGAGAAAAACTGTTTTTT.

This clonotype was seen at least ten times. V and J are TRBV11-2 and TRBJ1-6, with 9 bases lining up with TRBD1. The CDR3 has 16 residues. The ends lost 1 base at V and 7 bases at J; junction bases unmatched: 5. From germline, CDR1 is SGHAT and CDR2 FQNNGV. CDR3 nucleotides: TGTGCCAGCAGCTTAGTTGGGACAGGGAAAAATTCACCCCTCCACTTT. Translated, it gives CASSLVGTGKNSPLHF.

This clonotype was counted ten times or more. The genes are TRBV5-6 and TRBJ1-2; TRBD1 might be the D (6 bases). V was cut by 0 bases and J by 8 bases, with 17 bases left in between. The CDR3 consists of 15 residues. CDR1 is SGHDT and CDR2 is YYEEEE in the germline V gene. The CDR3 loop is CASSLGSGVIEGYTF. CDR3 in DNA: TGTGCCAGCAGCTTGGGATCAGGGGTCATAGAGGGCTACACCTTC.

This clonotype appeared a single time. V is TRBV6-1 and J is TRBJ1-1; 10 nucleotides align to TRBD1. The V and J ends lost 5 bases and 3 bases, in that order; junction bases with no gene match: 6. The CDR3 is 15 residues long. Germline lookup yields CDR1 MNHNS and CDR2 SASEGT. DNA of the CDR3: TGTGCCAGCAGTACGGCCGGGACAGGGGACACTGAAGCTTTCTTT. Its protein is CASSTAGTGDTEAFF.

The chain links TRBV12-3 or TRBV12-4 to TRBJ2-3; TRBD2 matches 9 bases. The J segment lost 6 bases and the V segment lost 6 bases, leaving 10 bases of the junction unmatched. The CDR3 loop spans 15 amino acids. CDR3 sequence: CASRPLAGPPDTQYF. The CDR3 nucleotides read TGTGCCAGCAGACCGCTAGCGGGGCCGCCGGATACGCAGTATTTT.

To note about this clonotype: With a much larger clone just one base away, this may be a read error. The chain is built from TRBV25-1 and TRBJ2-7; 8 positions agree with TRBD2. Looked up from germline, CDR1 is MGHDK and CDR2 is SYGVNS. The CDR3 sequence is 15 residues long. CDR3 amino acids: CASSLESGRVYGQYF. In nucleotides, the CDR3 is TGCGCCAGCAGCTTGGAGTCCGGGAGGGTCTACGGGCAGTACTTC.

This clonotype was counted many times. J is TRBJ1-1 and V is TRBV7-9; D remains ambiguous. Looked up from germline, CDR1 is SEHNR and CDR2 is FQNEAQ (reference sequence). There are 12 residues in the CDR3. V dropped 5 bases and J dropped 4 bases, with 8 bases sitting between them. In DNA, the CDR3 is TGTGCCAGCAGCCCCTTGGGCACTGAAGCTTTCTTT. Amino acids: CASSPLGTEAFF.

The DNA for the CDR3 is TGTGCCTGGATCCCGGACAGGGGGTACTTC. Translation: CAWIPDRGYF. The rearrangement uses TRBV30 and TRBJ2-7; 9 nucleotides agree with TRBD1. This CDR3 comprises 10 residues. Trimming at V came to 4 bases and at J to 12 bases, leaving 4 bases not matched to a gene. CDR1 is GTSNPN, CDR2 SVGIG, per germline (reference sequence).

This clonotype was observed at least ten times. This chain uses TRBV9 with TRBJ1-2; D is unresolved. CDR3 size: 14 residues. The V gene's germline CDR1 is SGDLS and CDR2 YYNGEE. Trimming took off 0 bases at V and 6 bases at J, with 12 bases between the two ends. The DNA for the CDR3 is TGTGCCAGCAGCGTAGGGCGAGTCGGTGATGGCTACACCTTC. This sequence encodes CASSVGRVGDGYTF.

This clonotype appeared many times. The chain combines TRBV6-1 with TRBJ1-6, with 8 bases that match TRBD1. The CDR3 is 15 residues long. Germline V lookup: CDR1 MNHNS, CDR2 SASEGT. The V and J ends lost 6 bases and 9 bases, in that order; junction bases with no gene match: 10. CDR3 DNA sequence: TGTGCCAGCAGGCGGACAGGGAGTATGGGTTCACCCCTCCACTTT. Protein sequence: CASRRTGSMGSPLHF.

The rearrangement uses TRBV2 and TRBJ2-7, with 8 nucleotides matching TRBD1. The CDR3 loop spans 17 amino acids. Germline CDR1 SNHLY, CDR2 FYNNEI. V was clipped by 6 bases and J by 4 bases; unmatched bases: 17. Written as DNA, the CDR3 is TGTGCCAGCAGCTGGCGACACCGAAGGACAGGGTCGTACGAGCAGTACTTC. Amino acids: CASSWRHRRTGSYEQYF.

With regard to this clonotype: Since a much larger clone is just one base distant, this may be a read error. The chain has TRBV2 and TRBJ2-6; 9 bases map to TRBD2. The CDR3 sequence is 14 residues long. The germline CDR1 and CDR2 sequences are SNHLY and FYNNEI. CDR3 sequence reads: CPSSGGQGTNVLTF. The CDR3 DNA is TGTCCCAGCAGCGGGGGGCAGGGGACCAACGTCCTGACTTTC.